Below, one T cell receptor (beta chain) is given with its context. The V and J ends lost 3 bases and 4 bases, in that order; junction bases with no gene match: 5. In germline, CDR1 is GTSNPN, CDR2 SVGIG (reference sequence). CDR3 length: 13 residues. This entry is derived from a study of PD-L1 blockade in urothelial cancer. Study-level information: Median blood clonality was around 0.074, with tens of thousands of unique TCRs.

Using immunoSEQ multiplex PCR, the repertoire was profiled, and TCRdb retains in-frame clones only, with some absent. This table has 80,000 to 130,000 clones, 91% appearing once. Peripheral blood mononuclear cells were collected from every patient before and during treatment, yielding between 1 and 8 samples per patient. Sequenced material: PBMCs, taken around atezolizumab (anti-PD-L1) treatment. V is TRBV30 and J is TRBJ1-2, with 7 bases identical to TRBD1. The TCR was taken from a woman of 80 years or more with urothelial cancer. The CDR3, as DNA: TGTGCCTGGAGGGAGGGGGCGACCTATGGCTACACCTTC. Amino acids: CAWREGATYGYTF. Variable domain in full (rest from reference TRBV30 and TRBJ1-2): SQTIHQWPATLVQPVGSPLSLECTVEGTSNPNLYWYRQAAGRGLQLLFYSVGIGQISSEVPQNLSASRPQDRQFILSSKKLLLSDSGFYLCAWREGATYGYTFGSGTRLTVV.